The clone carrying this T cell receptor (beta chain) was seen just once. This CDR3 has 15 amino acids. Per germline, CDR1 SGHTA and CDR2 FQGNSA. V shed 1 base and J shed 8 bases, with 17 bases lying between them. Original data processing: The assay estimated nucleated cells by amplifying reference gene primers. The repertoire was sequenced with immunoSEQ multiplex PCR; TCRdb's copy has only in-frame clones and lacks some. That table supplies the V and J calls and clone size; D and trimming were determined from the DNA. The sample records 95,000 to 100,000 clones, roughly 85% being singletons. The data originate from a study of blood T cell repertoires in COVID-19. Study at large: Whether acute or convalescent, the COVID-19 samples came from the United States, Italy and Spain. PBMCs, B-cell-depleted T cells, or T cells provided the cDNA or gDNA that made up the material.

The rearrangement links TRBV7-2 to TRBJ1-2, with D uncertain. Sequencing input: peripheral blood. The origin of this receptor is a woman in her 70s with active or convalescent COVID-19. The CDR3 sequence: CASSLGRTTIHGYTF. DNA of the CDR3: TGTGCCAGCAGCTTAGGCCGGACTACTATACACGGCTACACCTTC.